The 19 T cell receptor beta chains in this list originate from one sample, sequenced in a study of blood T cell repertoires in COVID-19. Sequencing was performed with immunoSEQ multiplex PCR; in TCRdb, only in-frame clones are kept and a portion is missing. Of about 64,000 clones listed, roughly 90% were seen once; the top ten hold 1.5% to 2%. Input material: peripheral blood. The receptors come from a human donor in a cohort sampled during active COVID-19.

This rearrangement joins TRBV29-1 to TRBJ1-1; 10 bases fit TRBD1. Per germline, CDR1 SQVTM and CDR2 ANQGSEA. The V gene end was trimmed by 5 bases and the J gene end by 3 bases; junction bases not matched to a gene: 6. The CDR3 extends over 14 amino acids. This CDR3 reads CSVRQGAMDTEAFF. The CDR3 DNA sequence: TGCAGCGTTCGACAGGGGGCGATGGACACTGAAGCTTTCTTT.

This clone was picked up one time. This chain links TRBV5-1 with TRBJ2-3; possibly TRBD2 for D (5 bases). V gave up 4 bases and J gave up 3 bases, with 15 bases separating them. CDR3 size: 15 residues. Germline-derived CDR1 and CDR2 are SGHRS and YFSETQ. CDR3 bases: TGCGCCAGCAGCCTTGACGGGCGCGGGACAGATACGCAGTATTTT. This translates into CASSLDGRGTDTQYF.

This rearrangement joins TRBV6-5 to TRBJ2-6; D is undetermined. V gave up 8 bases and J gave up 0 bases, with 11 bases separating them. Germline V gene sequence: CDR1 MNHEY, CDR2 SVGAGI. CDR3 length: 15 amino acids. The CDR3 bases are TGTGCCAGCGCGAAAGAGAGCTCTGGGGCCAACGTCCTGACTTTC. Residues: CASAKESSGANVLTF.

The chain carries TRBV9 and TRBJ2-5; possibly TRBD2 for D (7 bases). Germline lookup yields CDR1 SGDLS and CDR2 YYNGEE. The CDR3 has 15 amino acids. The V and J ends lost 4 bases and 5 bases respectively, with 18 bases between them. CDR3 DNA sequence: TGTGCCAGCAGCTCCTGGGGGGGGACAATGGAGACCCAGTACTTC. Translating gives CASSSWGGTMETQYF.

J is TRBJ2-3 and V is TRBV7-3; perhaps TRBD1 as D (5 bases). Germline CDR1 and CDR2: SGHTA and FQGTGA. The V and J ends lost 0 bases and 3 bases respectively, with 7 bases between them. This CDR3 comprises 14 residues. CDR3 DNA sequence: TGTGCCAGCAGCTTAACGCAGGGAACAGATACGCAGTATTTT. It codes for CASSLTQGTDTQYF.

The CDR3: CASRGGGERTEAFF. CDR3 DNA sequence: TGTGCCTCCAGAGGGGGGGGCGAGCGCACTGAAGCTTTCTTT. V gene TRBV28 combines with J gene TRBJ1-1, with D maybe TRBD1 (6 bases). The CDR3 spans 14 residues. Trimming stripped 11 bases from V and 4 bases from J, with 20 bases between. Germline CDR1 and CDR2: MDHEN and SYDVKM.

The chain has TRBV27 and TRBJ2-2; TRBD2 might be the D (6 bases). Germline V gives CDR1 MNHEY, CDR2 SMNVEV (reference sequence). This CDR3 is 13 amino acids long. V was trimmed by 6 bases and J by 13 bases, leaving 18 bases between them. CDR3 coding DNA: TGTGCCAGCAGCCTTACTCCGGGACTCCGGCTGTTTTTT. Protein sequence: CASSLTPGLRLFF.

V and J are TRBV7-6 and TRBJ2-7; D gene uncertain. The CDR3 is made up of 14 amino acids. Trimming took off 1 base at V and 0 bases at J, with 7 bases between the two ends. Germline V gene lookup returns CDR1 SGHVS and CDR2 FNYEAQ. The CDR3 DNA sequence: TGTGCCAGCAGCTTAGTGGGCAACTCCTACGAGCAGTACTTC. It is translated as CASSLVGNSYEQYF.

J is TRBJ2-1 and V is TRBV10-2; 11 bases are shared with TRBD2. V was clipped by 2 bases and J by 4 bases; unmatched bases: 13. The CDR3 covers 19 residues. Looked up from germline, CDR1 is WSHSY and CDR2 is SAAADI. CDR3 residues: CASSELRVAGGPGYNEQFF. DNA of the CDR3: TGCGCCAGCAGTGAGCTACGAGTAGCGGGAGGGCCGGGGTACAATGAGCAGTTCTTC.

The V and J genes are TRBV3-1 (or the pseudogene TRBV3-2) and TRBJ2-3; tentatively, D is TRBD2 (5 bases). V dropped 4 bases and J dropped 1 base, with 12 bases sitting between them. The CDR3 is 15 amino acids. In germline, CDR1 is LGHDT, CDR2 YNNKEL (reference sequence). Here the CDR3 DNA reads TGTGCCAGCAGCCCGGGATTAGAGGGCACAGATACGCAGTATTTT. Protein sequence: CASSPGLEGTDTQYF.

This chain joins TRBV6-2 or TRBV6-3 and TRBJ2-7; TRBD2 agrees at 7 bases. Germline V gene lookup returns CDR1 MNHEY and CDR2 SVGEGT. The V segment lost 2 bases and the J segment 4 bases; nucleotides outside the gene matches: 2. CDR3 size: 13 residues. The CDR3 is CASSYAGEYEQYF. Written as DNA, the CDR3 is TGTGCCAGCAGTTACGCGGGAGAGTACGAGCAGTACTTC.

The chain is built from TRBV5-4 and TRBJ2-7; 14 bases line up with TRBD2. The length of the CDR3 is 14 residues. V lost 3 bases and J lost 6; bases outside the gene matches: 2. In germline, CDR1 is SGHNT, CDR2 YYREEE (reference sequence). CDR3 residues: CASSSGLAGVEQYF. The CDR3 DNA sequence: TGTGCCAGCAGCTCGGGACTAGCGGGAGTCGAGCAGTACTTC.

In its sample, this clone was seen once. This rearrangement joins TRBV5-1 to TRBJ2-5; the D gene is possibly TRBD2 (6 bases). CDR3 length: 15 residues. Trimming took 7 bases from V and 5 from J, leaving 21 bases between them. Germline V gives CDR1 SGHRS, CDR2 YFSETQ. CDR3 nucleotide sequence: TGCGCCAGCGCCCCTGGGGGGTATTCACGGGAGACCCAGTACTTC. Translating gives CASAPGGYSRETQYF.

This chain links TRBV6-1 with TRBJ2-7; possibly TRBD1 for D (7 bases). Germline V gene sequence: CDR1 MNHNS, CDR2 SASEGT. V lost 1 base, J lost 0 bases, and 22 bases lay in between. The CDR3 contains 19 residues. The CDR3 nucleotides read TGTGCCAGCAGTGAAGGAGGGTGGAAACAGGGGAGGATCTCCTACGAGCAGTACTTC. It translates to CASSEGGWKQGRISYEQYF.

In its sample, this clone was seen a few times. V gene TRBV11-2 combines with J gene TRBJ1-6; the D gene is possibly TRBD1 (5 bases). This CDR3 contains 16 residues. Germline lookup yields CDR1 SGHAT and CDR2 FQNNGV. V was shortened by 10 bases and J by 8 bases, with 24 bases between the two germline ends. CDR3 nucleotide sequence: TGTGCCATCCCGTGCGCAGGGAGGGATGGGCATTCACCCCTCCACTTT. This gives the protein CAIPCAGRDGHSPLHF.

The chain links TRBV7-2 to TRBJ1-3; 7 nucleotides match TRBD1. Germline assignment: CDR1 SGHTA and CDR2 FQGNSA. The CDR3 totals 16 residues. The ends lost 5 bases at V and 0 bases at J; junction bases unmatched: 7. CDR3 in DNA: TGTGCCAGCAGCCCCACAGGGGCGATCTCTGGAAACACCATATATTTT. The encoded protein is CASSPTGAISGNTIYF.

The chain combines TRBV19 with TRBJ1-4; D call uncertain. V lost 5 bases and J 8 bases, leaving 12 bases between the germline ends. The length of the CDR3 is 13 residues. Germline V gives CDR1 LNHDA, CDR2 SQIVND (reference sequence). As DNA, the CDR3 is TGTGCCAGTAGTTGGGCCCTGGGCGAAAAACTGTTTTTT. Translated: CASSWALGEKLFF.

The gene calls are TRBV7-8 and TRBJ2-1; D gene ambiguous. The CDR3 length is 14 residues. Germline assignment: CDR1 SGHVS and CDR2 FQNEAQ. Trimming cost V 2 bases and J 4 bases, with 9 bases left between them. In nucleotides, the CDR3 is TGTGCCAGCAGCTTACTGGCGGCTTACAATGAGCAGTTCTTC. It encodes CASSLLAAYNEQFF.

The chain has TRBV24-1 and TRBJ2-5, with D tentatively TRBD2 (6 bases). The V end was cut by 3 bases, the J end by 3 bases, with 13 bases between. CDR1 is KGHDR and CDR2 is SFDVKD in the germline V gene. The CDR3 has 15 residues. CDR3 DNA: TGTGCCACCAGTGATGTACGGGGGAAAAAAGAGACCCAGTACTTC. This codes for CATSDVRGKKETQYF.